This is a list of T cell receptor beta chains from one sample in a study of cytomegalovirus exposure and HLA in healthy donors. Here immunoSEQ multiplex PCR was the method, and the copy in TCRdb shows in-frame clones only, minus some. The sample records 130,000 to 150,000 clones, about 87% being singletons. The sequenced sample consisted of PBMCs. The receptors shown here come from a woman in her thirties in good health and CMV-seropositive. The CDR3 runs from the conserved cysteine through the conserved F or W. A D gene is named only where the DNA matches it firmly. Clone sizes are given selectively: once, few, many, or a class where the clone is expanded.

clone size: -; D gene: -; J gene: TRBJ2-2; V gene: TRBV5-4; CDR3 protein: CASSLALASGGELFF; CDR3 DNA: TGTGCCAGCAGCTTGGCGCTAGCGTCGGGCGGGGAGCTGTTTTTT
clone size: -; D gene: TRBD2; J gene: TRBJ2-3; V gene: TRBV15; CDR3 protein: CATSRLAGGTDTQYF; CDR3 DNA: TGTGCCACCAGCCGACTAGCGGGCGGGACAGATACGCAGTATTTT
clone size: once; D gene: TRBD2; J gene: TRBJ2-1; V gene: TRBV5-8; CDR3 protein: CASSLESGGANEQFF; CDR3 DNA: TGTGCCAGCAGCTTGGAAAGCGGGGGGGCAAATGAGCAGTTCTTC
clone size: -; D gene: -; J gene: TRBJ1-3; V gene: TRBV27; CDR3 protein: CASAPTGSGNTIYF; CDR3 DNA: TGTGCCAGCGCCCCTACCGGGTCTGGAAACACCATATATTTT
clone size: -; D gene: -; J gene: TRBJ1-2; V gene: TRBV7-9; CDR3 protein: CASSLGGLLFGYTF; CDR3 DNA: TGTGCCAGCAGCTTAGGGGGACTGCTATTCGGCTACACCTTC
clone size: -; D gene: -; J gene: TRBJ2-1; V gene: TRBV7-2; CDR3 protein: CASSFPGREQFF; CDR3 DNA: TGTGCCAGCAGCTTCCCCGGTCGTGAGCAGTTCTTC
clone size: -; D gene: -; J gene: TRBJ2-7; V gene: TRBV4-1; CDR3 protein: CASREREYTYEQYF; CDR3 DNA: TGCGCCAGCAGGGAACGGGAGTACACCTACGAGCAGTACTTC
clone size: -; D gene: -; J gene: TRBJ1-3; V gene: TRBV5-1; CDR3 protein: CASSLGGGGGNTIYF; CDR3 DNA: TGCGCCAGCAGCTTGGGTGGCGGGGGCGGAAACACCATATATTTT
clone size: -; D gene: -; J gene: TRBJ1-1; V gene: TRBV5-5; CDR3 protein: CASSSIAGITTEAFF; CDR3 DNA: TGTGCCAGCAGCTCCATTGCCGGGATAACCACTGAAGCTTTCTTT
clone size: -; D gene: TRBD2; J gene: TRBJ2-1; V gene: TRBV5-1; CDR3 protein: CASSFPGLAGSYNEQFF; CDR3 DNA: TGCGCCAGCAGTTTCCCGGGACTAGCGGGGTCCTACAATGAGCAGTTCTTC
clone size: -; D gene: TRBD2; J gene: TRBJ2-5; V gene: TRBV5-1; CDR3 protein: CASSVGTSGETQYF; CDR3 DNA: TGCGCCAGCAGCGTCGGGACTAGCGGAGAGACCCAGTACTTC
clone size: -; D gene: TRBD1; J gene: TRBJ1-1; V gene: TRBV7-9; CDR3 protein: CASSLQGGTEAFF; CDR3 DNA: TGTGCCAGCAGCTTACAGGGGGGAACTGAAGCTTTCTTT
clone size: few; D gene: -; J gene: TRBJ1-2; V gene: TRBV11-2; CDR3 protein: CASSLGAAYGYTF; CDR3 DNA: TGTGCCAGCAGCCTGGGGGCAGCTTATGGCTACACCTTC
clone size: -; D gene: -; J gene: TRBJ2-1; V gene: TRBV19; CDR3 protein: CASSASGSSYNEQFF; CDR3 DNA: TGTGCCAGTAGTGCCAGCGGGTCCTCCTACAATGAGCAGTTCTTC
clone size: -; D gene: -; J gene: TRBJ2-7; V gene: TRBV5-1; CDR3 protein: CASSLRGEQYF; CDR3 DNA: TGCGCCAGCAGCCTCCGGGGGGAGCAGTACTTC
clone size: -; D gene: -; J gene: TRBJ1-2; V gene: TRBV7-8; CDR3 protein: CASSLGGRPVWRGYTF; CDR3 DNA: TGTGCCAGCAGCTTAGGGGGGCGCCCGGTCTGGAGGGGCTACACCTTC
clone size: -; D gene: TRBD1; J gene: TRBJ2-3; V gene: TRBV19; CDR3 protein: CASSLVSTGGYTDTQYF; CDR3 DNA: TGTGCCAGTAGTCTCGTCTCGACAGGGGGGTACACAGATACGCAGTATTTT
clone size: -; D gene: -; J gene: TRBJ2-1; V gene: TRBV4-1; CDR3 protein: CASSPTDPGEQFF; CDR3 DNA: TGCGCCAGCAGCCCTACGGACCCGGGGGAGCAGTTCTTC
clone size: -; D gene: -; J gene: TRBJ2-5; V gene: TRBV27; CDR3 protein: CASSFRGLPWTQYF; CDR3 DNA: TGTGCCAGCAGTTTCCGGGGGTTGCCATGGACCCAGTACTTC
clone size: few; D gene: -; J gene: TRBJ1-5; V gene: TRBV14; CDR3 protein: CASSQESDNTPNQPQHF; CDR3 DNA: TGTGCCAGCAGCCAAGAGTCCGACAACACCCCCAATCAGCCCCAGCATTTT
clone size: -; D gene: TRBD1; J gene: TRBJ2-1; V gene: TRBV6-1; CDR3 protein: CASTFTGGSYNEQFF; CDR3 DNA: TGTGCCAGCACTTTTACAGGGGGCTCCTACAATGAGCAGTTCTTC
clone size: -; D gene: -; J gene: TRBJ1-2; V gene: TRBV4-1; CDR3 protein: CASSQVGQGYGYTF; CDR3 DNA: TGCGCCAGCAGCCAAGTAGGGCAGGGGTATGGCTACACCTTC
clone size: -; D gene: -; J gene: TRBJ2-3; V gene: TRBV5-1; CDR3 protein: CASSWAMDTQYF; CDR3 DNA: TGCGCCAGCAGCTGGGCAATGGATACGCAGTATTTT
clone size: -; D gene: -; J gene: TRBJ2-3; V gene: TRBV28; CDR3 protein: CASSWASGTDTQYF; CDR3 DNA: TGTGCCAGCAGTTGGGCTAGCGGCACAGATACGCAGTATTTT
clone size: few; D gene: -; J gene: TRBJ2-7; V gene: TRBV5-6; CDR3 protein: CASSRTGLLQYF; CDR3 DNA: TGTGCCAGCAGCCGCACAGGGTTACTGCAGTACTTC